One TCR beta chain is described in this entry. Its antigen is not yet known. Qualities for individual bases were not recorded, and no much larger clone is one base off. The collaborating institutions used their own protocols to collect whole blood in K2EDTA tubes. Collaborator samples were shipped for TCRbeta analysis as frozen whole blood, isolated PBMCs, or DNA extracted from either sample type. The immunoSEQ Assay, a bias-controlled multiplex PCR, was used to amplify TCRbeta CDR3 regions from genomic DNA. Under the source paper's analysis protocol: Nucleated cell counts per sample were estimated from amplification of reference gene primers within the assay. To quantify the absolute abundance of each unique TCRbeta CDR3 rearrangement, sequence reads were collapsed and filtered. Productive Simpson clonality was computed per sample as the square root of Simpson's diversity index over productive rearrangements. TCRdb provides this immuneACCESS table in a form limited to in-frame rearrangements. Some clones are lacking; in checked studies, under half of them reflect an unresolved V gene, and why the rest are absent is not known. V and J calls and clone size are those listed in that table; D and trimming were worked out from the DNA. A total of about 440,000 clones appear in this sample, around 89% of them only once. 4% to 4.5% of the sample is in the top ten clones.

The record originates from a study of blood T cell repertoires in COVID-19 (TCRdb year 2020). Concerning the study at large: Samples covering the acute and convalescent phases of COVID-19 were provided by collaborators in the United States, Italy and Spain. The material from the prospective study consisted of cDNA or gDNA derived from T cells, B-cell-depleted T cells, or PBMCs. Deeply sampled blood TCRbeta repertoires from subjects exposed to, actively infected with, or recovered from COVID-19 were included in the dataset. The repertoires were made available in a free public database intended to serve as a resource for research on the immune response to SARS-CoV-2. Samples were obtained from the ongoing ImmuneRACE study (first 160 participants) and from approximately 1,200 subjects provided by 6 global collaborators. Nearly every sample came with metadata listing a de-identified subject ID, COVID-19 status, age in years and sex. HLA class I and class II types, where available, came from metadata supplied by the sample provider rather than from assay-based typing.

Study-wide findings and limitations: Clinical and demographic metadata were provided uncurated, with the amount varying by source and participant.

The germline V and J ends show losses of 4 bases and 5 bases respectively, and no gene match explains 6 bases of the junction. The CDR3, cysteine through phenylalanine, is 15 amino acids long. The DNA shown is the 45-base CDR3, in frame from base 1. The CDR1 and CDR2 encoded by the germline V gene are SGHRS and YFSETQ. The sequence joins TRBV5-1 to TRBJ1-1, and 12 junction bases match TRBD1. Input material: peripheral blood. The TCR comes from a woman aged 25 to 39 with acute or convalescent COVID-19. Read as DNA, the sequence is TGCGCCAGCAGCCCGGGACAGGGGGCTTGGACTGAAGCTTTCTTT. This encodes CASSPGQGAWTEAFF.